The rows below give T cell receptor beta chains drawn from one sample of a study of T cells after yellow fever vaccination. Each CDR3 protein is one row after TCRdb ran MiXCR on the 5' RACE reads. The data show 350,000 or so distinct CDR3 sequences, roughly 8.3% seen once. Sample: PBMCs, taken around 45 days after the first yellow fever vaccination. The receptors come from a young man who received the YFV17D yellow fever vaccine. CDR3s include the opening cysteine and the closing phenylalanine or tryptophan. Each record gives: CDR3 length, V gene, clone size, CDR3 protein. Not every row has a clone size; where given, it reads once, few, many or a size class.

len: 14; v_gene: TRBV9; abundance: many; CDR3aa: CASSSFGAKNIQYF
len: 15; v_gene: TRBV20-1; abundance: NA; CDR3aa: CSARDIRQGEETQYF
len: 16; v_gene: TRBV28; abundance: few; CDR3aa: CASSSPGQGAWYGYTF
len: 14; v_gene: TRBV29-1; abundance: few; CDR3aa: CSVDRDRVFTEAFF
len: 15; v_gene: TRBV9; abundance: few; CDR3aa: CASSVGPTPNYGYTF
len: 15; v_gene: TRBV6-1; abundance: few; CDR3aa: CASSRGQALEETQYF
len: 14; v_gene: TRBV11-2; abundance: NA; CDR3aa: CASSLLTGETEAFF
len: 16; v_gene: TRBV7-2; abundance: NA; CDR3aa: CASSLAGTLNGDTQYF
len: 12; v_gene: TRBV19; abundance: few; CDR3aa: CASSTTLTEAFF
len: 17; v_gene: TRBV15; abundance: many; CDR3aa: CATSRDLTGAGSYEQYF
len: 18; v_gene: TRBV6-2/TRBV6-3; abundance: NA; CDR3aa: CASSYRSSGVLNYNEQFF
len: 12; v_gene: TRBV29-1; abundance: NA; CDR3aa: CSVRSKADTQYF
len: 16; v_gene: TRBV4-1; abundance: many; CDR3aa: CASSQDSAESWREQYF
len: 15; v_gene: TRBV9; abundance: NA; CDR3aa: CASSVEGQPGNTIYF
len: 18; v_gene: TRBV12-3/TRBV12-4; abundance: NA; CDR3aa: CASSLATLRGGWAGELFF
len: 15; v_gene: TRBV5-1; abundance: many; CDR3aa: CASSFRGTSTDTQYF
len: 13; v_gene: TRBV7-9; abundance: NA; CDR3aa: CASSIRNGDFLHF
len: 14; v_gene: TRBV6-5; abundance: NA; CDR3aa: CASSYGWEGIEAFF
len: 15; v_gene: TRBV29-1; abundance: many; CDR3aa: CSVVWGQTHTGELFF
len: 15; v_gene: TRBV12-3/TRBV12-4; abundance: NA; CDR3aa: CASSSPDRGFGTQYF
len: 13; v_gene: TRBV30; abundance: NA; CDR3aa: CAWTLTGSYEQYF
len: 15; v_gene: TRBV5-6; abundance: NA; CDR3aa: CASRFRRTGFYEQYF
len: 17; v_gene: TRBV12-3/TRBV12-4; abundance: NA; CDR3aa: CASSHGQGSPMNTEAFF
len: 13; v_gene: TRBV7-9; abundance: few; CDR3aa: CATKNQGIGPLHF
len: 14; v_gene: TRBV12-3/TRBV12-4; abundance: few; CDR3aa: CASRLRDSNQPQHF
len: 16; v_gene: TRBV7-9; abundance: few; CDR3aa: CASSLDLTGGTETQYF
len: 17; v_gene: TRBV5-1; abundance: many; CDR3aa: CASSPEGARISSSPLHF
len: 16; v_gene: TRBV5-1; abundance: few; CDR3aa: CASSLRLAGATDTQYF
len: 15; v_gene: TRBV18; abundance: few; CDR3aa: CASSQGAIRRETQYF
len: 15; v_gene: TRBV14; abundance: NA; CDR3aa: CASSQVRQGNNEQFF
len: 15; v_gene: TRBV5-1; abundance: few; CDR3aa: CASSRLDSRTDTQYF
len: 13; v_gene: TRBV12-3/TRBV12-4; abundance: NA; CDR3aa: CASSIRAIRTQYF
len: 15; v_gene: TRBV30; abundance: NA; CDR3aa: CAWSPGGSSTDTQYF
len: 15; v_gene: TRBV7-9; abundance: NA; CDR3aa: CASSPSDTNGETQYF
len: 13; v_gene: TRBV29-1; abundance: NA; CDR3aa: CSVKWGIGTEAFF
len: 12; v_gene: TRBV5-5; abundance: NA; CDR3aa: CASSFDVGEQFF
len: 15; v_gene: TRBV12-3/TRBV12-4; abundance: many; CDR3aa: CASSAQQGIGHGYTF
len: 16; v_gene: TRBV4-2; abundance: NA; CDR3aa: CASSQGDPGLRNIQYF
len: 15; v_gene: TRBV20-1; abundance: few; CDR3aa: CSARGRSAGQETQYF